The next 20 T cell receptor beta chains were all read from a single sample in a study of Ad26.COV2.S vaccination and SARS-CoV-2 variants. Treatment: 15 to 20 received Ad26.COV2.S at low or high dose, single or two shots; 5 received placebo; per-sample allocation not given. Samples came from day 63 after the first vaccine or placebo injection. The table came from immunoSEQ multiplex PCR; TCRdb's copy has only in-frame clones and leaves some out. The repertoire has more than 300,000 clones, 88% of them found once; the top ten carry 6.4%. Sample: peripheral blood, taken in a trial of Ad26.COV2.S vaccine versus placebo. The receptors come from a person between 18 and 65 years old who received the Ad26.COV2.S COVID-19 vaccine or a placebo.

The J gene is TRBJ1-3, the V gene TRBV5-5, with TRBD1 matching over 7 bases. Germline V gene data show CDR1 as SGHKS and CDR2 as YYEKEE (reference sequence). The CDR3 extends over 20 amino acids. V gave up 0 bases and J gave up 0 bases; unmatched junction bases: 15. CDR3: CASSLALAGGGINSGNTIYF. CDR3 DNA: TGTGCCAGCAGCTTGGCCCTGGCAGGGGGAGGCATAAACTCTGGAAACACCATATATTTT.

This chain connects TRBV28 to TRBJ2-3, with no clear D. Germline-derived CDR1 and CDR2 are MDHEN and SYDVKM. The V and J ends lost 6 bases and 1 base respectively, with 26 bases between them. This CDR3 is built from 19 residues. Written as DNA, the CDR3 is TGTGCCAGCAGAATTATCGCCCCGACCCCAATCCCCGGCACAGATACGCAGTATTTT. It codes for CASRIIAPTPIPGTDTQYF.

The V and J genes are TRBV7-3 and TRBJ2-5; no reliable D call. From germline, CDR1 is SGHTA and CDR2 FQGTGA. V shed 6 bases and J shed 2 bases, with 19 bases lying between them. The CDR3 length is 16 residues. The DNA for the CDR3 is TGTGCCAGCAGTTTTGCCCCGAGACAAGATCAAGAGACCCAGTACTTC. Protein product: CASSFAPRQDQETQYF.

The V call is TRBV9, the J call TRBJ1-1; the D is unclear. Per germline, CDR1 SGDLS and CDR2 YYNGEE. CDR3 length: 15 residues. Trimming took 2 bases from V and 2 from J, leaving 13 bases between them. CDR3 coding DNA: TGTGCCAGCAGCGTTCTACCGCAGATAAACACTGAAGCTTTCTTT. This encodes CASSVLPQINTEAFF.

This clone has only one observation. The DNA for the CDR3 is TGTGCCAGCTCACCGCGGGGTGCCCCGAACACTGAAGCTTTCTTT. Residues: CASSPRGAPNTEAFF. The genes are TRBV18 and TRBJ1-1, with D uncertain. The V end was cut by 3 bases, the J end by 1 base, with 12 bases between. CDR1 is KGHSH and CDR2 is LQKENI in the germline V gene. The length of the CDR3 is 15 residues.

A single count supports this clone. J is TRBJ2-5 and V is TRBV7-9; 11 bases are shared with TRBD2. Germline values: CDR1 SEHNR, CDR2 FQNEAQ (reference sequence). V lost 4 bases and J lost 4; bases outside the gene matches: 8. This CDR3 region has 16 residues. The CDR3 spells CASSWSRLAGGETQYF. The CDR3 coding sequence is TGTGCCAGCAGCTGGAGTCGGCTAGCGGGGGGAGAGACCCAGTACTTC.

Here the CDR3 reads CASSPREGNTGELFF. CDR3 nucleotides: TGTGCCAGCAGCCCGCGTGAGGGTAACACCGGGGAGCTGTTTTTT. The rearrangement uses TRBV11-1 and TRBJ2-2, with a weak D call TRBD2 (5 bases). The V and J ends lost 5 bases and 2 bases respectively, with 12 bases between them. The CDR3 sequence is 15 residues long. Germline V lookup: CDR1 SGHAT, CDR2 FQDESV (reference sequence).

V gene TRBV24-1 combines with J gene TRBJ1-5; D gene unclear. Germline V gene lookup returns CDR1 KGHDR and CDR2 SFDVKD. The CDR3 loop spans 13 amino acids. Trimming cost V 9 bases and J 5 bases, with 13 bases left between them. CDR3 amino acids: CATQKGSDQPQHF. The DNA of the CDR3 is TGTGCCACCCAAAAAGGGTCGGATCAGCCCCAGCATTTT.

The rearrangement links TRBV7-2 to TRBJ2-7; D perhaps matches TRBD1 (7 bases). Germline assignment: CDR1 SGHTA and CDR2 FQGNSA. This CDR3 spans 12 amino acids. The DNA of the CDR3 is TGTGCGACGGGGGACAGCTCCTACGAGCAGTACTTC. Translating it yields CATGDSSYEQYF.

The V call is TRBV6-5, the J call TRBJ2-7; TRBD2 matches 13 bases. Germline V gene data show CDR1 as MNHEY and CDR2 as SVGAGI. The CDR3 contains 15 residues. The V and J ends lost 6 bases and 0 bases, in that order; junction bases with no gene match: 2. In DNA form, the CDR3 reads TGTGCCAGCAGGAGGACTAGCGGGAGCTCCTACGAGCAGTACTTC. Its translation is CASRRTSGSSYEQYF.

This clone occurred once. The CDR3 bases are TGCGCCAGCAGCTTGAGCAGGGGGTCTGCAACTAATGAAAAACTGTTTTTT. Protein: CASSLSRGSATNEKLFF. The genes are TRBV5-1 and TRBJ1-4; TRBD1 aligns across 7 bases. The V gene end was trimmed by 1 base and the J gene end by 0 bases; junction bases not matched to a gene: 6. In germline, CDR1 is SGHRS, CDR2 YFSETQ. The CDR3 consists of 17 residues.

The chain joins TRBV5-3 to TRBJ2-1; D ambiguous. TRBV5-3 is given ORF status, its function remaining uncertain. There are 15 residues in the CDR3. The V end was cut by 1 base, the J end by 4 bases, with 12 bases between. The CDR3, as DNA: TGTGCCAGAAGCTTGAACAGCTACAAATACAATGAGCAGTTCTTC. Protein product: CARSLNSYKYNEQFF.

This clone came up a few times. This rearrangement joins TRBV5-6 to TRBJ1-6; 10 bases are a match to TRBD1. Germline CDR1 SGHDT, CDR2 YYEEEE. Trimming cost V 2 bases and J 7 bases; bases outside gene matches: 3. The CDR3 is made up of 15 amino acids. CDR3 DNA sequence: TGTGCCAGCAGCTTTTGGACAGGGGGGAATTCACCCCTCCACTTT. It codes for CASSFWTGGNSPLHF.

V usage is TRBV6-5 and J usage is TRBJ2-7; possibly TRBD1 or TRBD2 for D (6 bases each). Germline CDR1 and CDR2: MNHEY and SVGAGI. This CDR3 contains 14 residues. V was cut by 0 bases and J by 2 bases, with 8 bases left in between. The CDR3 bases are TGTGCCAGCAGTTACTCGCGGGACACCTACGAGCAGTACTTC. This gives the protein CASSYSRDTYEQYF.

The V and J genes are TRBV5-1 and TRBJ2-5; D unresolved. There are 12 residues in the CDR3. The germline V and J ends were trimmed by 4 bases and 5 bases, with 9 bases remaining between them. CDR1 is SGHRS and CDR2 is YFSETQ in the germline V gene. CDR3 sequence (DNA): TGCGCCAGCAGCCCGGAGACGGAGACCCAGTACTTC. Protein product: CASSPETETQYF.

The gene calls are TRBV9 and TRBJ2-5; TRBD1 or TRBD2 may be the D gene (5 bases each). CDR3 length: 15 residues. Germline CDR1 SGDLS, CDR2 YYNGEE. Trimming left V 3 bases short and J 4 bases short, with 16 bases between. This chain's CDR3 is CASSAHPGLGETQYF. As DNA, the CDR3 is TGTGCCAGCAGCGCCCACCCGGGGCTCGGAGAGACCCAGTACTTC.

The chain combines TRBV7-3 with TRBJ1-5; D call uncertain. Between the trimmed V and J ends, which lost 3 bases and 4 bases, there was a span of 10 bases. CDR3 size: 14 residues. CDR1 and CDR2 (germline): SGHTA, FQGTGA. The CDR3 protein is CASSFGGRNQPQHF. The CDR3 coding sequence is TGTGCCAGCAGCTTCGGCGGGAGAAATCAGCCCCAGCATTTT.

This chain connects TRBV30 to TRBJ1-5, with TRBD1 as a possible D gene (5 bases). Per germline, CDR1 GTSNPN and CDR2 SVGIG (reference sequence). V dropped 3 bases and J dropped 9 bases, with 12 bases sitting between them. CDR3 length: 12 residues. In nucleotides, the CDR3 is TGTGCCTGGAGAGTGGGGCAGTTGCCCCAGCATTTT. Translation gives CAWRVGQLPQHF.

The chain has TRBV6-5 and TRBJ2-5, with 7 bases aligning to TRBD1. The CDR3 contains 12 residues. Germline V gene data show CDR1 as MNHEY and CDR2 as SVGAGI. V was clipped by 9 bases and J by 5 bases; unmatched bases: 6. DNA for the CDR3: TGTGCCAGTCGGACAGGACGGGAGACCCAGTACTTC. Encoded protein: CASRTGRETQYF.

The chain uses TRBV10-3 and TRBJ1-2; possible D gene TRBD1, 5 bases. Germline V lookup: CDR1 ENHRY, CDR2 SYGVKD. The CDR3 contains 14 residues. Trimming took off 4 bases at V and 7 bases at J, with 16 bases between the two ends. The CDR3 DNA follows: TGTGCCATCAGTGGGGATCTTGGGGGGGGTGGCTACACCTTC. This codes for CAISGDLGGGGYTF.